A single sample is the source of the 5 T cell receptor beta chains below, sequenced in a study of blood T cell repertoires in COVID-19. Method: immunoSEQ multiplex PCR; TCRdb's copy keeps in-frame clones and lacks some. Among around 170,000 clones, around 83% were seen once, and the ten largest hold under 3.5%. Sequenced material: peripheral blood. These TCRs come from a woman between 25 and 40 years old with active or convalescent COVID-19.

Concerning this clone itself: One base away lies a much larger clone, so this may be a sequencing read error. V and J are TRBV12-3 or TRBV12-4 and TRBJ1-2, with TRBD1 matching over 9 bases. The J segment lost 4 bases and the V segment lost 6 bases, leaving 3 bases of the junction unmatched. The CDR3 contains 13 residues. This CDR3 reads CASSRDRVYGYTF. DNA of the CDR3: TGTGCCAGCAGCAGGGACAGGGTCTATGGCTACACCTTC.

This chain uses TRBV6-5 with TRBJ1-6, with 7 positions matching TRBD1. The CDR3 sequence is 15 residues long. Germline CDR1 MNHEY, CDR2 SVGAGI. With V trimmed by 3 bases and J by 7 bases, 6 bases remained unmatched. CDR3 sequence: CASSYKTGMNSPLHF. The DNA of the CDR3 is TGTGCCAGCAGTTATAAGACAGGGATGAATTCACCCCTCCACTTT.

The genes are TRBV7-8 and TRBJ1-3; unclear D gene. Trimming removed 5 bases at V and 0 bases at J, with 20 bases between. The V gene's germline CDR1 is SGHVS and CDR2 FQNEAQ. The CDR3 has 18 residues. CDR3 sequence (DNA): TGTGCCAGCAGCCCCCTGAATGGGCCGGTTGCCTCTGGAAACACCATATATTTT. Amino acids: CASSPLNGPVASGNTIYF.

J is TRBJ2-3 and V is TRBV6-5; 7 nucleotides line up with TRBD2. The CDR3 length is 14 residues. Germline lookup yields CDR1 MNHEY and CDR2 SVGAGI. Trimming cost V 5 bases and J 0 bases; bases outside gene matches: 2. In nucleotides, the CDR3 is TGTGCCAGCAGTCGGGACTATAGCACAGATACGCAGTATTTT. It translates to CASSRDYSTDTQYF.

This chain uses TRBV6-5 with TRBJ2-4; TRBD1 matches at 10 bases. The CDR3 has 15 residues. The germline V gene has CDR1 MNHEY and CDR2 SVGAGI. V shed 2 bases, J shed 6 bases, and the junction held 4 bases outside the gene matches. The CDR3 is CASSYRTGGLNIQYF. The CDR3 DNA reads TGTGCCAGCAGTTACAGGACAGGGGGGTTAAACATTCAGTACTTC.